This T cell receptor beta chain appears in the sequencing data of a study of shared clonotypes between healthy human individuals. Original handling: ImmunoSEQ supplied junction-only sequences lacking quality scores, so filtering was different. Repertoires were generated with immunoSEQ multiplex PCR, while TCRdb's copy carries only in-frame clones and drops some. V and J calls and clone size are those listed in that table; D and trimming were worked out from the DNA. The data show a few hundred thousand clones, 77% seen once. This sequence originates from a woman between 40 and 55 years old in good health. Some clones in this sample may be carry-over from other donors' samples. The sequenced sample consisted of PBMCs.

DNA of the CDR3: TGTGCCAGCTCGATCTCAGGGACCAACACTGAAGCTTTCTTT. Its translation is CASSISGTNTEAFF. The chain has TRBV6-1 and TRBJ1-1; TRBD1 might be the D (5 bases). V was shortened by 8 bases and J by 2 bases, with 15 bases between the two germline ends. CDR1 is MNHNS, CDR2 SASEGT, per germline. The length of the CDR3 is 14 residues.